This T cell receptor beta chain was sequenced for a study of blood T cells in healthy people across ages. CDR3 size: 16 residues. The V and J ends lost 0 bases and 0 bases respectively, with 8 bases between them. Germline assignment: CDR1 SGHNT and CDR2 YENEEA. Combining a sample-barcoded 5' primer with a J-beta primer mix, a second PCR ran for roughly 6 to 11 cycles. TCRdb ran MiXCR on the 5' RACE reads and lists one entry per CDR3 protein. This repertoire shows 1.5 million to 2 million distinct CDR3 sequences, approximately 28% found once; its top ten account for roughly 8%. Sequencing was done on a sample of blood. The TCR originated in a woman between 25 and 40 years old in good health. The chain uses TRBV11-3 and TRBJ2-2; possible D gene TRBD1, 5 bases. The CDR3 sequence is CASSLDQTANTGELFF. As DNA, the CDR3 is TGTGCCAGCAGCTTAGACCAGACAGCGAACACCGGGGAGCTGTTTTTT.